These T cell receptor beta chains were read from a single sample in a study of healthy donors' naive CD4 and CD8 T cells. Each CDR3 protein gets one entry after TCRdb re-called the reads with MiXCR. The data contain 150,000 to 200,000 distinct CDR3 sequences, over 60% of them singletons. Sequencing was carried out using naive CD4+ and CD8+ T cells sorted from blood, pooled from several donors. These receptors originate from a pool of human donors in good health; the sample pools cells from several healthy donors. The CDR3 runs from the conserved cysteine through the conserved F or W. The order of the fields is V gene, clone size, D gene, J gene, CDR3 DNA, CDR3 protein. D genes are given only for firm matches. Size is omitted from some rows. Given values are once, few, many or a class for expanded clones.

TRBV28,few,NA,TRBJ1-5,TGTGCCAGCAGTTTAGAGGGGGAGATTAATCAGCCCCAGCATTTT,CASSLEGEINQPQHF
TRBV7-6,NA,TRBD1,TRBJ2-1,TGTGCCAGCAGCTCCACTATGGGACAGGACAATGAGCAGTTCTTC,CASSSTMGQDNEQFF
TRBV20-1,NA,TRBD1,TRBJ1-2,TGCAGTGCTAGAGATCAGCGGGACAGGGCAAGGGACTACACCTTC,CSARDQRDRARDYTF
TRBV24-1,NA,NA,TRBJ2-1,TGTGCCACCAGTGAATTAGGGGTCACCGACAATGAGCAGTTCTTC,CATSELGVTDNEQFF
TRBV4-1,NA,NA,TRBJ1-1,TGCGCCAGCACCCAAGATCAACTTAACACTGAAGCTTTCTTT,CASTQDQLNTEAFF
TRBV29-1,few,TRBD1,TRBJ2-7,TGCAGCGTTGTAGGGACAGGGACCTACGAGCAGTACTTC,CSVVGTGTYEQYF
TRBV27,once,NA,TRBJ1-3,TGTGCCACCCGCGGTTCCTCTGGAAACACCATATATTTT,CATRGSSGNTIYF
TRBV29-1,NA,NA,TRBJ2-7,TGCAGCGTCGCCATAGGCTACGAGCAGTACTTC,CSVAIGYEQYF
TRBV12-3/TRBV12-4,NA,TRBD1,TRBJ1-2,TGTGCCAGCAGGGGGACAGGGCCGTATGGCTACACCTTC,CASRGTGPYGYTF
TRBV13,NA,TRBD1,TRBJ2-5,TGTGCCAGCAGCTGGTACAGGGGGCTGGAGACCCAGTACTTC,CASSWYRGLETQYF
TRBV25-1,NA,TRBD1,TRBJ2-1,TGTGCCAGCAGTGTATGGACAGGGTTTCCTGGGGAGCAGTTCTTC,CASSVWTGFPGEQFF
TRBV12-3/TRBV12-4,NA,NA,TRBJ2-7,TGTGCCAGCAGCTACGAATTCTACGAGCAGTACTTC,CASSYEFYEQYF
TRBV11-2,once,NA,TRBJ1-6,TGTGCCAGCAGCTTAGATCTGGCGAACGGACCCCTCCACTTT,CASSLDLANGPLHF
TRBV29-1,NA,NA,TRBJ2-1,TGCAGCGTTCCGGGGAGCTCCTACAATGAGCAGTTCTTC,CSVPGSSYNEQFF
TRBV19,few,NA,TRBJ1-2,TGTGCCAGTAGTATCGATTGGACAGAAGATGGCTACACCTTC,CASSIDWTEDGYTF
TRBV19,NA,NA,TRBJ2-1,TGTGCCAGTAGACCCAACGGGAATGAGCAGTTCTTC,CASRPNGNEQFF
TRBV5-5,NA,TRBD2,TRBJ2-1,TGTGCCAGCAGCAGATATTCGGGACTAGCGGGGTACAATGAGCAGTTCTTC,CASSRYSGLAGYNEQFF
TRBV29-1,NA,NA,TRBJ2-5,TGCAGCGTTGAAGTAATACGAGACCAGACCCAGTACTTC,CSVEVIRDQTQYF
TRBV6-1,NA,TRBD1,TRBJ1-4,TGTGCCACCGCCCGGGACAGTCTTGGGGGGTATGGTGAAAAACTGTTTTTT,CATARDSLGGYGEKLFF
TRBV19,NA,TRBD2,TRBJ2-1,TGTGCCAGTAGTATAGGGACAGCGGGAGGGCCTGTTGAGCAGTTCTTC,CASSIGTAGGPVEQFF
TRBV19,NA,NA,TRBJ1-5,TGTGCCAGCATGGACGGCTATAGCAATCAGCCCCAGCATTTT,CASMDGYSNQPQHF
TRBV7-8,few,NA,TRBJ1-1,TGTGCCAGCAGCTCCGGGCCCACAACCACTGAAGCTTTCTTT,CASSSGPTTTEAFF
TRBV6-6,NA,NA,TRBJ2-7,TGTGCCAGCAGTTCCCAACTATACGAGCAGTACTTC,CASSSQLYEQYF
TRBV6-5,NA,NA,TRBJ2-3,TGTGCCAGCAGTGCGGGGACAGCCTCTAGCACAGATACGCAGTATTTT,CASSAGTASSTDTQYF
TRBV7-6,few,NA,TRBJ2-1,TGTGCCAGCAGCGACAGCTCCTACAATGAGCAGTTCTTC,CASSDSSYNEQFF
TRBV28,NA,TRBD1,TRBJ2-7,TGTGCCAGCACCACTACCGGACAGGGACCCTACGAGCAGTACTTC,CASTTTGQGPYEQYF
TRBV30,NA,NA,TRBJ2-3,TGTGCCTGGAGTGGGAATCTAGGTGGCACAGATACGCAGTATTTT,CAWSGNLGGTDTQYF
TRBV28,NA,NA,TRBJ2-7,TGTGCCAGCAGTTTCCCCGGACCTACCTACGAGCAGTACTTC,CASSFPGPTYEQYF
TRBV27,NA,NA,TRBJ1-1,TGTGCCAGCCGGGTGGGCCCGTCCCTCCAAGCTTTCTTT,CASRVGPSLQAFF
TRBV29-1,NA,TRBD2,TRBJ2-3,TGCAGCGCCCTAGCGGGAGGGCCCAGGGATACGCAGTATTTT,CSALAGGPRDTQYF
TRBV14,NA,NA,TRBJ2-6,TGTGCCAGCAGCCAAGACCCGGGACCCGCCACTGGGGCCAACGTCCTGACTTTC,CASSQDPGPATGANVLTF
TRBV27,few,NA,TRBJ2-1,TGTGCCAGCACTCTCGGGAGCTCCTACAATGAGCAGTTCTTC,CASTLGSSYNEQFF
TRBV6-5,NA,NA,TRBJ2-5,TGTGCCAGCAGTTTAGACTCATTCGGCAAGCAAGAGACCCAGTACTTC,CASSLDSFGKQETQYF
TRBV29-1,NA,TRBD2,TRBJ2-7,TGCAGCGTTGAACTAGCGGGGGGCGAGATCTCCTACGAGCAGTACTTC,CSVELAGGEISYEQYF
TRBV6-5,NA,TRBD1,TRBJ1-2,TGTGCCAGCACCCGTGGGGACAGGAATGGCTACACCTTC,CASTRGDRNGYTF
TRBV12-3/TRBV12-4,once,TRBD2,TRBJ2-1,TGTGCCAGCAGTTTCTCCGCGGGAGACAATGAGCAGTTCTTC,CASSFSAGDNEQFF
TRBV29-1,few,NA,TRBJ2-7,TGCAGCGTTGAAGTGGTGGAGATAGGGGACTACGAGCAGTACTTC,CSVEVVEIGDYEQYF
TRBV19,NA,NA,TRBJ1-6,TGTGCCAGTACCCCCCGGGCAGGCTCGGGGTCCTATAATTCACCCCTCCACTTT,CASTPRAGSGSYNSPLHF
TRBV6-2/TRBV6-3,few,NA,TRBJ2-1,TGTGCCAGCAGTTCCCTAACGGGTTCCTACAATGAGCAGTTCTTC,CASSSLTGSYNEQFF
TRBV29-1,few,TRBD2,TRBJ2-5,TGCAGCGTGCTGACTAGCGATGCAGAGACCCAGTACTTC,CSVLTSDAETQYF
TRBV7-9,NA,NA,TRBJ2-7,TGTGCCAGCAGCTTAGAAGGTGGGTCCGAGCAGTACTTC,CASSLEGGSEQYF
TRBV19,once,NA,TRBJ1-5,TGTGCCAGTACCAGGGATAGCAATCAGCCCCAGCATTTT,CASTRDSNQPQHF
TRBV4-2,NA,TRBD1,TRBJ2-1,TGTGCCAGCAGCTCCGGACAGGGAGCCTACAATGAGCAGTTCTTC,CASSSGQGAYNEQFF
TRBV15,NA,TRBD2,TRBJ2-1,TGTGCCACCAGCAGTCCCAAGACTAGCGGGAGGTACAATGAGCAGTTCTTC,CATSSPKTSGRYNEQFF
TRBV5-6,NA,NA,TRBJ2-3,TGTGCCAGCAGCTTGTCCTTACCGGAGGCTACAGATACGCAGTATTTT,CASSLSLPEATDTQYF
TRBV7-9,NA,NA,TRBJ2-3,TGTGCCAGCAGCTTGGAGCGGACGGCAGATACGCAGTATTTT,CASSLERTADTQYF
TRBV29-1,NA,TRBD1,TRBJ2-1,TGCAGCGTTATACAGGGGGTCGATGAGCAGTTCTTC,CSVIQGVDEQFF
TRBV20-1,NA,NA,TRBJ1-2,TGCAGTGCCAACGAACGGGTTAACTATGGCTACACCTTC,CSANERVNYGYTF
TRBV29-1,once,NA,TRBJ2-7,TGCAGCGTTGCTCCAGGGCCCACCTACGAGCAGTACTTC,CSVAPGPTYEQYF